This T cell receptor (beta chain) was recorded in a study of blood T cell repertoires in COVID-19. Across 24 US areas, participants ranged in age from about 18 to 90 years. This clone was detected only once. Profiling relied on immunoSEQ multiplex PCR, and the TCRdb table lists in-frame clones only, not all of them. The sample carries 380,000 or so clones, around nine tenths recorded once. The clonotype comes from a woman between 25 and 40 years old with acute COVID-19. Sequencing was performed on PBMCs or T cells enriched from blood (not recorded which).

Written as DNA, the CDR3 is TGTGCCAGCAGCCATTACCGGGACAGGAACACTGAAGCTTTCTTT. Translation gives CASSHYRDRNTEAFF. This rearrangement joins TRBV27 to TRBJ1-1; TRBD1 agrees at 7 bases. The CDR3 has 15 residues. From germline, CDR1 is MNHEY and CDR2 SMNVEV (reference sequence). After removal of 6 bases from V and 1 base from J, the junction contained 8 bases not matched to a gene.